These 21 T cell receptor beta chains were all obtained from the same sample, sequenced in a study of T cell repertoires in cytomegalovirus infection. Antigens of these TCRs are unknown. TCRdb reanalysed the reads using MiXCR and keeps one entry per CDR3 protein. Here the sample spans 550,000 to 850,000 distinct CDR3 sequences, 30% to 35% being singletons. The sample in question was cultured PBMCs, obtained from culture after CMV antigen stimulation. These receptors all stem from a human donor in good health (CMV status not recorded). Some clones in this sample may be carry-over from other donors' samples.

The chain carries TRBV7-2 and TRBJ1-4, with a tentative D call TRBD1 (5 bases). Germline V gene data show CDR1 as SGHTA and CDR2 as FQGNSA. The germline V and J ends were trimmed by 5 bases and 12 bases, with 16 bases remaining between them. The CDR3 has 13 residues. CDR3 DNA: TGTGCCAGCAGCCCTAGGGACCGGGCTCAACTGTTTTTT. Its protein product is CASSPRDRAQLFF.

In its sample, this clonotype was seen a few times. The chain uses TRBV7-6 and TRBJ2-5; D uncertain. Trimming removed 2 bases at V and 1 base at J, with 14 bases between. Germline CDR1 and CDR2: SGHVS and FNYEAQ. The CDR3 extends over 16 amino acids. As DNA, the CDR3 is TGTGCCAGCAGCTTAAACCCCCAAGCGTCCCAAGAGACCCAGTACTTC. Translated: CASSLNPQASQETQYF.

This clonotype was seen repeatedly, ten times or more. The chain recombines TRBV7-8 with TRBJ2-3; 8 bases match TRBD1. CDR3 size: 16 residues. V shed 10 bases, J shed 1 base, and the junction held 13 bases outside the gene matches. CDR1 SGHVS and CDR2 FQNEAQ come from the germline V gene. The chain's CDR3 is CAIRQGAQDRTDTQYF. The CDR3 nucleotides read TGTGCCATTCGCCAGGGGGCACAGGACCGCACAGATACGCAGTATTTT.

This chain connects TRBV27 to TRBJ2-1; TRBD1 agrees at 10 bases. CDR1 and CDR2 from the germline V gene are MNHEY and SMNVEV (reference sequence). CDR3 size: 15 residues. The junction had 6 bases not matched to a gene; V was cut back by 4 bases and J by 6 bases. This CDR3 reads CASSSGQGVINEQFF. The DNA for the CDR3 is TGTGCCAGCAGTTCCGGACAGGGGGTAATCAATGAGCAGTTCTTC.

The CDR3 DNA sequence: TGTGCCAGCAGTGCGAGGGACTTAGCGGGAGGGCAGTTCTTC. It translates to CASSARDLAGGQFF. The rearrangement uses TRBV12-3 or TRBV12-4 and TRBJ2-1; 10 bases are shared with TRBD2. The V gene end was trimmed by 5 bases and the J gene end by 12 bases; junction bases not matched to a gene: 10. The CDR3 consists of 14 residues.

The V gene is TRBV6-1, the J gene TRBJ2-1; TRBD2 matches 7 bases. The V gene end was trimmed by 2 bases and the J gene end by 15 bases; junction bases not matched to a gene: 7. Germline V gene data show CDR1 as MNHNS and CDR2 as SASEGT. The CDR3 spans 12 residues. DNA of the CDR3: TGTGCCAGCAGTGAACTGGGGGACTACCGGTTCTTC. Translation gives CASSELGDYRFF.

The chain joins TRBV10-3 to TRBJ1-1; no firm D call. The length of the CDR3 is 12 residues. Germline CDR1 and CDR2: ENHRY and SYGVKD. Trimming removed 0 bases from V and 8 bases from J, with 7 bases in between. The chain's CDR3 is CAISESPREAFF. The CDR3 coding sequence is TGTGCCATCAGTGAGTCACCAAGGGAAGCTTTCTTT.

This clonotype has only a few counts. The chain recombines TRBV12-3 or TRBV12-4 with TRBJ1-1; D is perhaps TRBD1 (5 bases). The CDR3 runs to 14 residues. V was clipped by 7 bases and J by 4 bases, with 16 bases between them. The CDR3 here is CASISGARGTEAFF. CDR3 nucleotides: TGTGCCAGCATCTCCGGGGCCCGAGGCACTGAAGCTTTCTTT.

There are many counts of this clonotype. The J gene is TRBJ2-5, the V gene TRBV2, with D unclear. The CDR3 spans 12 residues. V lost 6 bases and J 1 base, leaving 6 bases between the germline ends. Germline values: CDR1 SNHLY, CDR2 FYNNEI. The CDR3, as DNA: TGTGCCAGCAGCTACAGCCAAGAGACCCAGTACTTC. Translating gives CASSYSQETQYF.

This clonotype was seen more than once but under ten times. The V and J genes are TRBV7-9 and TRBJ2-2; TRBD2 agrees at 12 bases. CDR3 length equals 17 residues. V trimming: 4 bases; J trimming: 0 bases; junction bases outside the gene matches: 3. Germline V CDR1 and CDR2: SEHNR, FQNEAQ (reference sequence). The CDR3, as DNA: TGTGCCAGCAGCTATACTAGCGGGAGGCCGAACACCGGGGAGCTGTTTTTT. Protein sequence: CASSYTSGRPNTGELFF.

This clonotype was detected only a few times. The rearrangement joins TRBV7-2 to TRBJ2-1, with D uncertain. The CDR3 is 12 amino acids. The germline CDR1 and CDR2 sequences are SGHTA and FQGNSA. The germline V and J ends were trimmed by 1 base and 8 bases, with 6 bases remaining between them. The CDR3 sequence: CASSLDLHEQFF. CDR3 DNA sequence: TGTGCCAGCAGCTTAGATCTCCATGAGCAGTTCTTC.

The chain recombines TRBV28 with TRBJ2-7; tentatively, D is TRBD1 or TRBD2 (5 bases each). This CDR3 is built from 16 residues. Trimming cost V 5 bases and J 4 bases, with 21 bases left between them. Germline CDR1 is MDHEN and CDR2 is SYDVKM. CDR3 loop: CASSRTGTLRIYEQYF. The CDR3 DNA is TGTGCCAGCAGTCGTACCGGGACCCTACGGATTTACGAGCAGTACTTC.

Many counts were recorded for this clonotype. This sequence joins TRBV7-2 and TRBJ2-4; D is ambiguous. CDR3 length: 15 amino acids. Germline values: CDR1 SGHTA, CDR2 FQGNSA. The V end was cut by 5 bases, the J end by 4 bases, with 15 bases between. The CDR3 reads CASSQASTLKNIQYF. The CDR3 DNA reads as TGTGCCAGCAGCCAGGCAAGCACCTTGAAAAACATTCAGTACTTC. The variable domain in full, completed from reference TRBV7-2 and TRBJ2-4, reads GAGVSQSPSNKVTEKGKDVELRCDPISGHTALYWYRQSLGQGLEFLIYFQGNSAPDKSGLPSDRFSAERTGGSVSTLTIQRTQQEDSAVYLCASSQASTLKNIQYFGAGTRLSVL.

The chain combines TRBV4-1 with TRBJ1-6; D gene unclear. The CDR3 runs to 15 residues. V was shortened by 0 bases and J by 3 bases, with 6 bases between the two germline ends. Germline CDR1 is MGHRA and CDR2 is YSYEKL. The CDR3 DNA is TGCGCCAGCAGCCAAGACAGTAACTATAATTCACCCCTCCACTTT. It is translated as CASSQDSNYNSPLHF.

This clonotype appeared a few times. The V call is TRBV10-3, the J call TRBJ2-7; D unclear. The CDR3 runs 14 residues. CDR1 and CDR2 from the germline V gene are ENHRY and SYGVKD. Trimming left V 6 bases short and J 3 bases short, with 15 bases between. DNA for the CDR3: TGTGCCATCAGGGTAAACAGAGATTACTACGAGCAGTACTTC. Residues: CAIRVNRDYYEQYF.

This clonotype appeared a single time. CDR3 coding DNA: TGTGCCAGCAGCCCCGCGGCGAGCGACACAGATACGCAGTATTTT. Translation: CASSPAASDTDTQYF. The V gene is TRBV5-4, the J gene TRBJ2-3; no firm D call. The CDR3 loop spans 15 amino acids. Trimming stripped 4 bases from V and 2 bases from J, with 14 bases between. The germline V gene encodes CDR1 SGHNT and CDR2 YYREEE (reference sequence).

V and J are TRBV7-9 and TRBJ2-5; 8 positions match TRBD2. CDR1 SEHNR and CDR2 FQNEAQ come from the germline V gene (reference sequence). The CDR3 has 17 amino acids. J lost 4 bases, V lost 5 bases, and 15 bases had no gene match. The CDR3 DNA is TGTGCCAGCAGCGTCAAGGGACTAGTAGAGGCCACAGAGACCCAGTACTTC. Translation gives CASSVKGLVEATETQYF.

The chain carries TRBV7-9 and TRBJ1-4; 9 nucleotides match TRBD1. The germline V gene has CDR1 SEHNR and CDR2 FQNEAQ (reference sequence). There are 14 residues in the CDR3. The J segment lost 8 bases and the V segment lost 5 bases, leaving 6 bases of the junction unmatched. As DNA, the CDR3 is TGTGCCAGCAGCCAATGGACAGGGGACGAAAAACTGTTTTTT. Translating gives CASSQWTGDEKLFF.

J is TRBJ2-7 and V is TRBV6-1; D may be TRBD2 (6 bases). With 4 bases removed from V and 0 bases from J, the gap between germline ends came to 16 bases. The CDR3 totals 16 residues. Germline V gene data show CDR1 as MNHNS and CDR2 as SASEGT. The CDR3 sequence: CASSVGTFLSSYEQYF. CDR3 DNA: TGTGCCAGCAGTGTGGGGACTTTTCTATCCTCCTACGAGCAGTACTTC.

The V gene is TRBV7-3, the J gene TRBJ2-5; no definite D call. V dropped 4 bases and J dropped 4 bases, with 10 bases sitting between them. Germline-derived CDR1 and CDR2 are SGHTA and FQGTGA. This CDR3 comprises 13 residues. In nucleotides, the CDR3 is TGTGCCAGCAGCTCTAGTCACCGAGAGACCCAGTACTTC. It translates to CASSSSHRETQYF. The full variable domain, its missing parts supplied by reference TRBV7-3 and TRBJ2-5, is GAGVSQTPSNKVTEKGKYVELRCDPISGHTALYWYRQSLGQGPEFLIYFQGTGAADDSGLPNDRFFAVRPEGSVSTLKIQRTERGDSAVYLCASSSSHRETQYFGPGTRLLVL.

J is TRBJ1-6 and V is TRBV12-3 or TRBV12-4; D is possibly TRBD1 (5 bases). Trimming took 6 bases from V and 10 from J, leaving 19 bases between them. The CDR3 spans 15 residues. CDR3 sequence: CASRPAGRDLSPLHF. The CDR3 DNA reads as TGTGCCAGCAGGCCAGCTGGCCGGGACCTCTCACCCCTCCACTTT.